The rows below give T cell receptor beta chains drawn from one sample of a study of memory CD8 T cells in hepatitis C reinfection. The protocol was immunoSEQ multiplex PCR, while the TCRdb copy is restricted to in-frame clones and leaves out a portion. The sample carries around 45,000 clones, roughly nine tenths recorded once. Sequencing was done on a sample of naive CD8+ T cells sorted from blood. The receptors were gathered from a man younger than 35 with hepatitis C virus infection. The CDR3 runs from the conserved cysteine through the conserved F or W. The D gene is left open where the match is weak. Size values are once, few and many counts, or a class for expanded clones, and some rows have none.

>-|TRBD1|TRBJ2-7|TRBV11-2
CASSLWDSSYEQYF
TGTGCCAGCAGCTTATGGGACAGCTCCTACGAGCAGTACTTC
>-|-|TRBJ1-1|TRBV27
CASSLIANTEAFF
TGTGCCAGCAGTTTAATAGCGAACACTGAAGCTTTCTTT
>few|-|TRBJ1-2|TRBV4-1
CASSLNGDYGYTF
TGCGCCAGCAGCCTCAACGGGGACTATGGCTACACCTTC
>once|-|TRBJ2-7|TRBV4-1
CASSLSEAIYYEQYF
TGCGCCAGCAGCTTAAGCGAGGCCATATACTACGAGCAGTACTTC
>-|TRBD1|TRBJ1-1|TRBV15
CATSRDMGDRGRFF
TGTGCCACCAGCAGAGATATGGGGGACAGGGGGCGATTCTTT
>-|TRBD1|TRBJ1-1|TRBV2
CASSYRGTNTEAFF
TGTGCCAGCAGCTACAGGGGGACGAACACTGAAGCTTTCTTT
>once|-|TRBJ2-3|TRBV20-1
CSAPRFDTQYF
TGCAGTGCCCCGCGCTTTGATACGCAGTATTTT
>-|TRBD1|TRBJ2-7|TRBV9
CASSGGTGASYEQYF
TGTGCCAGCAGCGGAGGGACAGGGGCCTCCTACGAGCAGTACTTC
>-|-|TRBJ2-1|TRBV29-1
CSVEESTYNEQFF
TGCAGCGTTGAAGAGTCCACCTACAATGAGCAGTTCTTC
>-|-|TRBJ2-7|TRBV6-5
CASSSLGGAYEQYF
TGTGCCAGCAGTTCTTTAGGGGGGGCCTACGAGCAGTACTTC
>-|TRBD2|TRBJ2-3|TRBV7-8
CASSLVVAGGRDTQYF
TGTGCCAGCAGCTTAGTGGTAGCGGGAGGCCGAGATACGCAGTATTTT
>-|-|TRBJ1-6|TRBV19
CASSIDAGLESPLHF
TGTGCCAGTAGTATAGATGCGGGGTTGGAATCACCCCTCCACTTT
>-|TRBD1|TRBJ2-7|TRBV6-5
CASSVTTGIYYEQYF
TGTGCCAGCAGTGTGACGACAGGGATCTATTACGAGCAGTACTTC
>-|TRBD2|TRBJ2-1|TRBV7-9
CASSPGLVAYNEQFF
TGTGCCAGCAGCCCGGGACTAGTTGCCTACAATGAGCAGTTCTTC
>-|-|TRBJ2-7|TRBV9
CASSVDPDPDYEQYF
TGTGCCAGCAGCGTAGATCCAGACCCGGACTACGAGCAGTACTTC
>once|-|TRBJ2-5|TRBV1
CTSLTSTGPQYF
TGCACCAGCCTCACCTCGACAGGGCCCCAGTACTTC
>-|-|TRBJ2-7|TRBV28
CASSLAVGPSYEQYF
TGTGCCAGCAGTTTGGCCGTGGGGCCCTCCTACGAGCAGTACTTC
>-|TRBD1|TRBJ1-2|TRBV11-2
CASSQPGQGENYGYTF
TGTGCCAGCAGCCAGCCCGGACAGGGGGAGAACTATGGCTACACCTTC
>few|-|TRBJ1-2|TRBV4-1
CASSLDLSGGESGYTF
TGCGCCAGCAGCCTAGACCTTAGTGGAGGGGAGAGTGGCTACACCTTC
>-|TRBD1|TRBJ2-6|TRBV9
CASSKWTGAGANVLTF
TGTGCCAGCAGCAAATGGACAGGCGCGGGGGCCAACGTCCTGACTTTC
>-|TRBD2|TRBJ2-2|TRBV27
CASTAGVNTGELFF
TGTGCCAGCACGGCGGGGGTGAACACCGGGGAGCTGTTTTTT
>-|-|TRBJ1-2|TRBV7-9
CASSGTGKIYGYTF
TGTGCCAGCAGCGGTACAGGGAAAATCTATGGCTACACCTTC
>-|TRBD2|TRBJ2-3|TRBV5-5
CASSPTGTSFLDTQYF
TGTGCCAGCAGTCCGACCGGGACTAGCTTTTTAGATACGCAGTATTTT
>-|-|TRBJ1-2|TRBV4-3
CASSQDYSDRGNGYTF
TGCGCCAGCAGCCAAGATTATTCGGACAGAGGCAATGGCTACACCTTC
>-|-|TRBJ2-3|TRBV25-1
CASSDPTLTDTQYF
TGTGCCAGCAGTGACCCTACTTTGACAGATACGCAGTATTTT
>-|TRBD1|TRBJ2-7|TRBV27
CASRDRGFEQYF
TGTGCCAGCCGGGACAGGGGTTTCGAGCAGTACTTC
>-|TRBD1|TRBJ2-1|TRBV27
CASSETGWNEQFF
TGTGCCAGCAGTGAGACAGGGTGGAATGAGCAGTTCTTC
>once|TRBD2|TRBJ2-3|TRBV7-2
CASSRRLAGGPPDTQYF
TGTGCCAGCAGCCGGAGACTAGCGGGGGGGCCTCCAGATACGCAGTATTTT
>-|-|TRBJ2-1|TRBV6-6
CASSPYNEQFF
TGTGCCAGCAGTCCTTACAATGAGCAGTTCTTC
>once|-|TRBJ2-1|TRBV27
CASSLAGGAYNEQFF
TGTGCCAGCAGTTTAGCAGGCGGGGCCTACAATGAGCAGTTCTTC
>-|-|TRBJ2-7|TRBV28
CASSFRGGLVGEQYF
TGTGCCAGCAGTTTCCGCGGGGGCCTGGTCGGAGAGCAGTACTTC
>-|-|TRBJ1-2|TRBV7-8
CASSLDGTGISGYTF
TGTGCCAGCAGCTTAGATGGCACAGGGATTAGTGGCTACACCTTC
>-|-|TRBJ2-1|TRBV19
CASSSLSNEQFF
TGTGCCAGTTCTTCCCTCAGCAATGAGCAGTTCTTC
>-|-|TRBJ1-1|TRBV6-1
CASSEGSGMNTEAFF
TGTGCCAGCAGTGAGGGGTCAGGGATGAACACTGAAGCTTTCTTT
>-|TRBD1|TRBJ2-4|TRBV6-5
CASSNFLDRGKNIQYF
TGTGCCAGCAGTAACTTCCTCGACAGGGGGAAAAACATTCAGTACTTC
>-|TRBD1|TRBJ1-1|TRBV5-6
CASSLEQGATEAFF
TGTGCCAGCAGCTTGGAACAGGGGGCGACTGAAGCTTTCTTT
>-|-|TRBJ2-5|TRBV6-5
CASSFATGQQETQYF
TGTGCCAGCAGTTTCGCCACGGGACAACAAGAGACCCAGTACTTC
>-|TRBD1|TRBJ1-1|TRBV4-3
CASSPYRGSNVGNTEAFF
TGCGCCAGCAGCCCCTACAGGGGGTCGAATGTCGGAAACACTGAAGCTTTCTTT
>-|TRBD1|TRBJ1-1|TRBV4-1
CASSPQGAEAFF
TGCGCCAGCAGCCCACAGGGGGCTGAAGCTTTCTTT
>-|-|TRBJ1-1|TRBV29-1
CSVVQSEAFF
TGCAGCGTTGTACAGTCTGAAGCTTTCTTT
>-|TRBD1|TRBJ2-5|TRBV5-6
CASSPDPGQIKETQYF
TGTGCCAGCAGCCCCGACCCGGGACAGATAAAAGAGACCCAGTACTTC
>-|-|TRBJ2-1|TRBV27
CASSTLAVPYNEQFF
TGTGCCAGCAGTACCTTAGCGGTACCCTACAATGAGCAGTTCTTC
>-|TRBD2|TRBJ2-5|TRBV6-1
CASSESSGGEEETQYF
TGTGCCAGCAGTGAATCAAGCGGGGGGGAAGAAGAGACCCAGTACTTC
>-|TRBD2|TRBJ2-3|TRBV10-3
CAIMVTSESTDTQYF
TGTGCCATCATGGTTACTAGCGAAAGCACAGATACGCAGTATTTT
>-|-|TRBJ2-7|TRBV19
CASSITDSSYEQYF
TGTGCCAGTAGTATAACGGACAGTTCCTACGAGCAGTACTTC
>few|-|TRBJ2-1|TRBV4-1
CASSRAPHEQFF
TGCGCCAGCAGCCGGGCGCCACATGAGCAGTTCTTC
>-|-|TRBJ1-1|TRBV28
CASTNDGARLNTEAFF
TGTGCCAGCACCAACGATGGGGCAAGATTGAACACTGAAGCTTTCTTT
>-|TRBD1|TRBJ2-3|TRBV18
CASSPPPGQQSPDTQYF
TGTGCCAGCTCACCCCCCCCGGGACAGCAATCACCAGATACGCAGTATTTT
>once|-|TRBJ2-2|TRBV4-1
CASSQAQGTTGELFF
TGCGCCAGCAGCCAAGCGCAGGGGACCACCGGGGAGCTGTTTTTT
>-|-|TRBJ2-1|TRBV27
CASSYGGGTHYNEQFF
TGTGCCAGCAGTTATGGTGGGGGGACTCACTACAATGAGCAGTTCTTC
>-|TRBD2|TRBJ2-3|TRBV7-3
CASSLTILAGDTQYF
TGTGCCAGCAGCTTAACCATTCTAGCGGGAGATACGCAGTATTTT
>-|-|TRBJ1-6|TRBV27
CASSFVDSNSPLHF
TGTGCCAGCAGTTTTGTGGACTCCAATTCACCCCTCCACTTT
>-|-|TRBJ2-1|TRBV29-1
CSAQGGPASAEQFF
TGCAGCGCCCAAGGTGGGCCGGCCTCTGCCGAGCAGTTCTTC
>-|TRBD2|TRBJ2-2|TRBV4-1
CASSLTRGLAGAGGTGELFF
TGCGCCAGCAGCCTGACCCGGGGACTAGCGGGAGCAGGGGGCACCGGGGAGCTGTTTTTT
>-|TRBD2|TRBJ2-1|TRBV9
CASSVGLAGVYNEQFF
TGTGCCAGCAGCGTAGGCCTAGCGGGAGTTTACAATGAGCAGTTCTTC